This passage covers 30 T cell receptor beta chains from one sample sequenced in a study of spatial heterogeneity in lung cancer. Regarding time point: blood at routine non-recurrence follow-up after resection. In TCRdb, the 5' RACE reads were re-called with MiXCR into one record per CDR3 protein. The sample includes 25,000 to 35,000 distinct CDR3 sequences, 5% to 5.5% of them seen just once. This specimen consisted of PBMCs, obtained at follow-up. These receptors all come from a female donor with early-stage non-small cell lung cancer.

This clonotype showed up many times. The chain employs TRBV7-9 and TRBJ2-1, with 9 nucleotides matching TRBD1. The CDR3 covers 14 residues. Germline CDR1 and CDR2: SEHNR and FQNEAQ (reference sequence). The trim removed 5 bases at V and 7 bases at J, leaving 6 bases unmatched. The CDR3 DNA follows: TGTGCCAGCAGCCACGGGACAGGGATGAATGAGCAGTTCTTC. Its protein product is CASSHGTGMNEQFF.

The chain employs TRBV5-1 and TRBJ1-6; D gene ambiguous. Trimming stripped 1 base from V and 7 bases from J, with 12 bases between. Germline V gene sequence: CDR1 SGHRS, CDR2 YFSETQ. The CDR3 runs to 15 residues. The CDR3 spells CASSLSQLGNSPLHF. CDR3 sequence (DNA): TGCGCCAGCAGCTTGAGTCAGCTAGGGAATTCACCCCTCCACTTT.

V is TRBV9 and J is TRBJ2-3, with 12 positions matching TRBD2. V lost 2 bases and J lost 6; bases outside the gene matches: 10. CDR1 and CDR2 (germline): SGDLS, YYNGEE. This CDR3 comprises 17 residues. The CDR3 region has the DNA TGTGCCAGCAGCGTCGGCCCCTCTAGCGGGGGGGCTGATACGCAGTATTTT. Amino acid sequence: CASSVGPSSGGADTQYF.

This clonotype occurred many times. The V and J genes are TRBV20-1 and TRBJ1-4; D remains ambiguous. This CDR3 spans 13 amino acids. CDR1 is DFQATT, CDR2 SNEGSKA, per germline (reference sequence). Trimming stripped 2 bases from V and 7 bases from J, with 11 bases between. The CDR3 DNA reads TGCAGTGCTAGATCCGGAGGCAGTGAAAAACTGTTTTTT. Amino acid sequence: CSARSGGSEKLFF.

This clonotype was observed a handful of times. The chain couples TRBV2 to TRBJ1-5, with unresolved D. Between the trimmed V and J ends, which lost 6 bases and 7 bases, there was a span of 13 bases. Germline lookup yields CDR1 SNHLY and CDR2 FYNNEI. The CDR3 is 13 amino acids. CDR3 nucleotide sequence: TGTGCCAGCAGAGAGATTTCCGGCCAGCCCCAGCATTTT. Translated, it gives CASREISGQPQHF.

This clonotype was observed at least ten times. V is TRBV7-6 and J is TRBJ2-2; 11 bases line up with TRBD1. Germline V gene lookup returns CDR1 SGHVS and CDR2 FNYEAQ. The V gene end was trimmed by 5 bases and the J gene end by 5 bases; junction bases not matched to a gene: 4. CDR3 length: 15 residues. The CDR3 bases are TGTGCCAGCAGCCGTGGGACAGGGGGGACCGGGGAGCTGTTTTTT. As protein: CASSRGTGGTGELFF. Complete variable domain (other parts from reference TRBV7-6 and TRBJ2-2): GAGVSQSPRYKVTKRGQDVALRCDPISGHVSLYWYRQALGQGPEFLTYFNYEAQQDKSGLPNDRFSAERPEGSISTLTIQRTEQRDSAMYRCASSRGTGGTGELFFGEGSRLTVL.

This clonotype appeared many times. CDR3 sequence (DNA): TGTGCCAGCAGCCTCAGGGTTGCAACTAATGAAAAACTGTTTTTT. Amino acid sequence: CASSLRVATNEKLFF. The chain is built from TRBV7-8 and TRBJ1-4; D is possibly TRBD1 (5 bases). Germline CDR1 reads SGHVS; CDR2 reads FQNEAQ. The CDR3 runs to 15 residues. The V and J ends lost 5 bases and 0 bases respectively, with 10 bases between them.

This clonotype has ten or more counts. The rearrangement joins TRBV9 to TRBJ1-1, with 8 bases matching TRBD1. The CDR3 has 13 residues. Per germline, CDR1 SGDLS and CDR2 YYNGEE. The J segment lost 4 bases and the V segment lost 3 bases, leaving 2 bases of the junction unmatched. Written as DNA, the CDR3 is TGTGCCAGCAGCGCCACAGGGGGCACTGAAGCTTTCTTT. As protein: CASSATGGTEAFF.

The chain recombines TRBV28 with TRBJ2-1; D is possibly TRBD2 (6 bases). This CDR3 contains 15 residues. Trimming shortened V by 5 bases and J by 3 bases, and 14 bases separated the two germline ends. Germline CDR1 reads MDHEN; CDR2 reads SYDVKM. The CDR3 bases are TGTGCCAGCAGTATCGTAGCGGAGATCTACAATGAGCAGTTCTTC. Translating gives CASSIVAEIYNEQFF. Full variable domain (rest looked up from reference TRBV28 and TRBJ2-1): DVKVTQSSRYLVKRTGEKVFLECVQDMDHENMFWYRQDPGLGLRLIYFSYDVKMKEKGDIPEGYSVSREKKERFSLILESASTNQTSMYLCASSIVAEIYNEQFFGPGTRLTVL.

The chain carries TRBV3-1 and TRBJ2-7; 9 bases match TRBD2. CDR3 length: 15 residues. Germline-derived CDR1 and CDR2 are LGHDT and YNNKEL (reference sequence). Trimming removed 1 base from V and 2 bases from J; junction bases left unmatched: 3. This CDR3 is CASSQGLAATYEQYF. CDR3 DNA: TGTGCCAGCAGCCAAGGACTAGCGGCCACCTACGAGCAGTACTTC.

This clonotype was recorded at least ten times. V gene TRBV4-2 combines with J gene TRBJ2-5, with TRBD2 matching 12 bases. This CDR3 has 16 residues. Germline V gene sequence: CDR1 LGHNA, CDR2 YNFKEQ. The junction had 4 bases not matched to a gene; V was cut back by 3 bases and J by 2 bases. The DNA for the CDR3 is TGTGCCAGCAGCCAGTTGACTAGCGGGAGTCAAGAGACCCAGTACTTC. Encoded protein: CASSQLTSGSQETQYF.

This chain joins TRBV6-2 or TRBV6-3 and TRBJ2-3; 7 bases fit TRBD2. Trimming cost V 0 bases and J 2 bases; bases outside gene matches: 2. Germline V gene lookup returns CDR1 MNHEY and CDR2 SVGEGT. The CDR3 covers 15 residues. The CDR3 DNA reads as TGTGCCAGCAGTTACTCGAGCGGGGACACAGATACGCAGTATTTT. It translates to CASSYSSGDTDTQYF.

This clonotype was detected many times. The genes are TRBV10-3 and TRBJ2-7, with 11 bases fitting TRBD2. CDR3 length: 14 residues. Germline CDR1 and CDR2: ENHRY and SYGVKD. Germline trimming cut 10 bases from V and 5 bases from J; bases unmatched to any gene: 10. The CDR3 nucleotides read TGTGCCACCCTTAGCGGGAGGGCCCGGAACGAGCAGTACTTC. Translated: CATLSGRARNEQYF.

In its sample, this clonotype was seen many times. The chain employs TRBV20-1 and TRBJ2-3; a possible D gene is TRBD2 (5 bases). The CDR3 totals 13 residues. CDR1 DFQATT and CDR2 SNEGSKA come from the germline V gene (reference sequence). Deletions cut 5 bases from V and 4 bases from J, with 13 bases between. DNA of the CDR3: TGCAGTGCTCCAGAGGGTTGGGCAGATACGCAGTATTTT. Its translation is CSAPEGWADTQYF.

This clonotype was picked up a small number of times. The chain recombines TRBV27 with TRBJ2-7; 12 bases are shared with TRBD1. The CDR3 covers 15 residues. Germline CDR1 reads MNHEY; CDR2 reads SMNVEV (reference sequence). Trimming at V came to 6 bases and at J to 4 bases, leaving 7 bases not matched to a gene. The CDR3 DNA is TGTGCCAGCAGCATTGCGGGACAGGGGGCTTACGAGCAGTACTTC. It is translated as CASSIAGQGAYEQYF.

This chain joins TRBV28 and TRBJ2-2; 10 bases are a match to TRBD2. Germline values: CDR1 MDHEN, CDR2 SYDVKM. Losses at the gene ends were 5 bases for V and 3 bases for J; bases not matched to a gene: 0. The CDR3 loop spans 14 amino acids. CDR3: CASSLAGDTGELFF. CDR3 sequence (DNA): TGTGCCAGCAGTCTAGCGGGGGACACCGGGGAGCTGTTTTTT.

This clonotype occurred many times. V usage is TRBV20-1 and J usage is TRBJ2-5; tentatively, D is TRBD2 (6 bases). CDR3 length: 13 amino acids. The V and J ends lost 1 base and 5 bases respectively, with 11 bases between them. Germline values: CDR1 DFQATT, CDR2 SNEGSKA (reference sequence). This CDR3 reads CSARVLAGETQYF. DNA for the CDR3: TGCAGTGCTAGAGTACTAGCTGGGGAGACCCAGTACTTC.

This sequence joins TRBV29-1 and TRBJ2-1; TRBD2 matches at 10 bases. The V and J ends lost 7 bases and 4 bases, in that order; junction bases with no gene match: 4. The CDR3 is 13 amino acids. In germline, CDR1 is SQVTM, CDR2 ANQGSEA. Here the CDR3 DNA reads TGCAGCGGGACTAGCGGAATTTACAATGAGCAGTTCTTC. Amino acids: CSGTSGIYNEQFF.

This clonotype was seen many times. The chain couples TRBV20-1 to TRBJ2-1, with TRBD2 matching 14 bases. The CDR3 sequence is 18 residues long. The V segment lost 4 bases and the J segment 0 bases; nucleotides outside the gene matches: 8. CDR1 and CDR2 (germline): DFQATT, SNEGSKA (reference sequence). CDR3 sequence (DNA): TGCAGTGCTACGTCGACTAGCGGGAGGGCCTACTCCTACAATGAGCAGTTCTTC. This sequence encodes CSATSTSGRAYSYNEQFF.

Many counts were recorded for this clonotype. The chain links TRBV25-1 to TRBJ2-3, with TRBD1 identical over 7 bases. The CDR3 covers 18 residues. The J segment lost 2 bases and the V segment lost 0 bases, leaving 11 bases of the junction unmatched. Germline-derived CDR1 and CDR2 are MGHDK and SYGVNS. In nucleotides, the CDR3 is TGTGCCAGCAGTGAATATCCCGGACAGGAAGGGGACACAGATACGCAGTATTTT. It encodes CASSEYPGQEGDTDTQYF. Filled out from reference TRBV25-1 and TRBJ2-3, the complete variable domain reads EADIYQTPRYLVIGTGKKITLECSQTMGHDKMYWYQQDPGMELHLIHYSYGVNSTEKGDLSSESTVSRIRTEHFPLTLESARPSHTSQYLCASSEYPGQEGDTDTQYFGPGTRLTVL.

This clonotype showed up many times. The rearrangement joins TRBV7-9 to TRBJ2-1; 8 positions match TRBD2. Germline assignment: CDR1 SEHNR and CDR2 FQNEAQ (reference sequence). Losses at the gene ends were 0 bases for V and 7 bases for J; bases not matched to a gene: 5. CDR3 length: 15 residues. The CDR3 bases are TGTGCCAGCAGCTTAGCTGGCGGGAGGCTGAATGAGCAGTTCTTC. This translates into CASSLAGGRLNEQFF.

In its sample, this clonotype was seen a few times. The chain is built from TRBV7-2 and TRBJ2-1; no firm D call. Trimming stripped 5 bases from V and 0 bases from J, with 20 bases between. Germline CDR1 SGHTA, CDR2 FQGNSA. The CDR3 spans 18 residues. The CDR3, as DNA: TGTGCCAGCAGCACCCCCGTGCGTGGCGTTAGCTCCTACAATGAGCAGTTCTTC. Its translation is CASSTPVRGVSSYNEQFF.

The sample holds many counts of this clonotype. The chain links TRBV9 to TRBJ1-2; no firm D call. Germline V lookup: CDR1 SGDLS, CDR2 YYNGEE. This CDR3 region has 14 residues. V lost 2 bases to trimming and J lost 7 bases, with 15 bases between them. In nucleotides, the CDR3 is TGTGCCAGCAGCGTGGGTAATTGGGGTTTTGGCTACACCTTC. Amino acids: CASSVGNWGFGYTF.

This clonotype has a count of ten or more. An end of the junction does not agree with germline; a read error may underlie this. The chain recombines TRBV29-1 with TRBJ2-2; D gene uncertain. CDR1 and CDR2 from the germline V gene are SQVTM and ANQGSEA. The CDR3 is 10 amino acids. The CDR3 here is CSVKDGELFF. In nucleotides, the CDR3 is TGCAGCGTTAAAGACGGGGAGCTGTTTTTT.

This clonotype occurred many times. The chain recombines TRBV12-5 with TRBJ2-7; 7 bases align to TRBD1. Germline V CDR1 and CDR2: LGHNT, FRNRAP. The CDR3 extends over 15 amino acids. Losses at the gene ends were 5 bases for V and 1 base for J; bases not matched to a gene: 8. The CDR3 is CASGIWTGLSYEQYF. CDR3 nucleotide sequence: TGTGCTAGTGGTATTTGGACAGGCCTATCCTACGAGCAGTACTTC. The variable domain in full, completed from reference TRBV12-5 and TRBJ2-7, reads DARVTQTPRHKVTEMGQEVTMRCQPILGHNTVFWYRQTMMQGLELLAYFRNRAPLDDSGMPKDRFSAEMPDATLATLKIQPSEPRDSAVYFCASGIWTGLSYEQYFGPGTRLTVT.

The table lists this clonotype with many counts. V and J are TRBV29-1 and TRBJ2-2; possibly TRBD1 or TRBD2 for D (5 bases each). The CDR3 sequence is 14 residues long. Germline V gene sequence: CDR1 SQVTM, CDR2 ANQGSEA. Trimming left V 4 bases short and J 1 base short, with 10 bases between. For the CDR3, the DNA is TGCAGCGTTGCGTCGGGACGGAACACCGGGGAGCTGTTTTTT. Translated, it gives CSVASGRNTGELFF.

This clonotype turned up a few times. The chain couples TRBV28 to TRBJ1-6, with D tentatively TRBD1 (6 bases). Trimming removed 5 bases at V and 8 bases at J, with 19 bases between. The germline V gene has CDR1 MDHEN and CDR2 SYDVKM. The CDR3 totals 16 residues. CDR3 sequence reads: CASSLAGQPGDSPLHF. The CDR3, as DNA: TGTGCCAGCAGTCTCGCCGGACAGCCCGGGGATTCACCCCTCCACTTT.

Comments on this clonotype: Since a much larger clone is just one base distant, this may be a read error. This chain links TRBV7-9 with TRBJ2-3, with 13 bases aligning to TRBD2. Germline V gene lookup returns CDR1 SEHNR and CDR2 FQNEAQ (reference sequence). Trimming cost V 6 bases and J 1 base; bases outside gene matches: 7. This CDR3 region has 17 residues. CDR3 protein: CASSRTSGRGGTDTQYF. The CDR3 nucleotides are TGTGCCAGCAGTCGGACTAGCGGGAGAGGAGGCACAGATACGCAGTATTTT.

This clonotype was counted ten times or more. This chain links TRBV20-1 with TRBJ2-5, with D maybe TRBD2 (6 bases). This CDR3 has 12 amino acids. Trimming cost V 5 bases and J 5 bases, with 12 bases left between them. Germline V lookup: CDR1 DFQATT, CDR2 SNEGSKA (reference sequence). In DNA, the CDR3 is TGCAGTGCTTACGGGACTCAGGAGACCCAGTACTTC. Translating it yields CSAYGTQETQYF.

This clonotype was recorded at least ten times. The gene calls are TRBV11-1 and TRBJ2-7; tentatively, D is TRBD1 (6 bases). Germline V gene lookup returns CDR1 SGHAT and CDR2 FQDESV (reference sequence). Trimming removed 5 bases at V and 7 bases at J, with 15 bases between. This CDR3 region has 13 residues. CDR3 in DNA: TGTGCCAGCAGCCAAGCAGGGGCACGGGAGCAGTACTTC. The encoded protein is CASSQAGAREQYF.